These 29 T cell receptor beta chains came from one sample sequenced in a study of blood T cell repertoires in COVID-19. Here immunoSEQ multiplex PCR was the method, and the copy in TCRdb shows in-frame clones only, minus some. The sample lists some 38,000 clones; more than 80% were seen once. Sample: peripheral blood. The receptors shown here come from a man aged 60 to 75 with active or convalescent COVID-19.

The chain uses TRBV4-3 and TRBJ2-1; 12 nucleotides align to TRBD2. The CDR3 sequence is 17 residues long. J was trimmed by 6 bases and V by 0 bases; bases with no gene match: 6. Germline V CDR1 and CDR2: LGHNA, YSLEER. The CDR3 DNA is TGCGCCAGCAGCCAAGATGATGGACTAGCGGGAAGCAATGAGCAGTTCTTC. Translated, it gives CASSQDDGLAGSNEQFF.

This chain uses TRBV4-1 with TRBJ1-2, with a possible D match to TRBD1 (5 bases). Trimming shortened V by 5 bases and J by 2 bases, and 12 bases separated the two germline ends. Germline CDR1 reads MGHRA; CDR2 reads YSYEKL. The CDR3 sequence is 14 residues long. The CDR3 region has the DNA TGCGCCAGCAGCTATCCGGGACTGAACTATGGCTACACCTTC. Its protein product is CASSYPGLNYGYTF.

This clone was found a few times. This chain connects TRBV7-2 to TRBJ2-1; the match to TRBD2 covers 9 bases. Per germline, CDR1 SGHTA and CDR2 FQGNSA. The CDR3 sequence is 17 residues long. The V and J ends lost 2 bases and 5 bases, in that order; junction bases with no gene match: 10. CDR3 protein: CASSLPTLAGRNNEQFF. The DNA of the CDR3 is TGTGCCAGCAGCTTACCTACTCTAGCGGGACGGAACAATGAGCAGTTCTTC.

The chain links TRBV5-4 to TRBJ1-2; tentative D call: TRBD1 (6 bases). The CDR3 is 12 amino acids. From germline, CDR1 is SGHNT and CDR2 YYREEE (reference sequence). The germline V and J ends were trimmed by 7 bases and 4 bases, with 11 bases remaining between them. For the CDR3, the DNA is TGTGCCAGCTCCGGGGGGGCCTATGGCTACACCTTC. Protein product: CASSGGAYGYTF.

The CDR3 here is CASSPRSSQGVGELFF. The CDR3 nucleotides read TGTGCCAGCAGCCCGCGATCGAGTCAGGGTGTCGGGGAGCTGTTTTTT. The J gene is TRBJ2-2, the V gene TRBV11-3; possibly TRBD1 for D (5 bases). The CDR3 consists of 16 residues. CDR1 and CDR2 (germline): SGHNT, YENEEA. V shed 5 bases and J shed 7 bases, with 20 bases lying between them.

The chain employs TRBV28 and TRBJ1-2; 8 bases map to TRBD1. Germline V gene sequence: CDR1 MDHEN, CDR2 SYDVKM. The CDR3 length is 19 residues. V was pared by 3 bases and J by 8 bases, with 23 bases of the junction left unmatched. The DNA of the CDR3 is TGTGCCAGCAGTTTCCCAGGCCGAGGACCCCAGGGGGCGCGAGAGGGCTACACCTTC. Translating it yields CASSFPGRGPQGAREGYTF.

The V and J genes are TRBV3-1 (or the pseudogene TRBV3-2) and TRBJ1-2; tentatively, D is TRBD1 (5 bases). V dropped 2 bases and J dropped 4 bases, with 14 bases sitting between them. Germline V CDR1 and CDR2: LGHDT, YNNKEL (reference sequence). CDR3 length equals 15 residues. The DNA for the CDR3 is TGTGCCAGCAGCCAACGGAGTACAGGCCCCTATGGCTACACCTTC. It specifies CASSQRSTGPYGYTF.

The chain links TRBV6-4 to TRBJ2-3, with a tentative D call TRBD2 (5 bases). Looked up from germline, CDR1 is MRHNA and CDR2 is SNTAGT. CDR3 length equals 14 residues. V lost 6 bases to trimming and J lost 3 bases, with 13 bases between them. Here the CDR3 reads CASSADYATDTQYF. As DNA, the CDR3 is TGTGCCAGCAGCGCCGACTATGCAACAGATACGCAGTATTTT.

The rearrangement links TRBV4-1 to TRBJ1-2, with D possibly being TRBD1 (5 bases). Trimming left V 0 bases short and J 3 bases short, with 11 bases between. Germline CDR1 reads MGHRA; CDR2 reads YSYEKL. This CDR3 has 15 amino acids. CDR3 sequence: CASSQDGWGDYGYTF. The CDR3 DNA reads TGCGCCAGCAGCCAAGATGGCTGGGGCGACTATGGCTACACCTTC.

This rearrangement joins TRBV28 to TRBJ1-1; D not certain. Trimming removed 9 bases at V and 6 bases at J, with 17 bases between. The V gene's germline CDR1 is MDHEN and CDR2 SYDVKM. The CDR3 consists of 13 residues. In DNA, the CDR3 is TGTGCCAGTAGGCCGGGCCTGCGGGCTGAAGCTTTCTTT. It encodes CASRPGLRAEAFF.

This clone was seen more than once but under ten times. The V call is TRBV29-1, the J call TRBJ1-4; D perhaps matches TRBD1 (5 bases). The germline V gene encodes CDR1 SQVTM and CDR2 ANQGSEA. V was trimmed by 4 bases and J by 3 bases, leaving 12 bases between them. This CDR3 has 14 amino acids. CDR3 loop: CSVAPDSPNEKLFF. The CDR3 DNA reads TGCAGCGTTGCCCCCGACAGTCCTAATGAAAAACTGTTTTTT.

The J gene is TRBJ1-4, the V gene TRBV6-1, with 7 bases matching TRBD1. With 3 bases clipped from V and 7 bases from J, the junction kept 11 bases outside the gene matches. CDR3 size: 16 residues. Looked up from germline, CDR1 is MNHNS and CDR2 is SASEGT. This CDR3 is CASSDSRGLVGEKLFF. CDR3 bases: TGTGCCAGCAGTGATTCAAGGGGGCTAGTGGGTGAAAAACTGTTTTTT.

This sequence joins TRBV4-3 and TRBJ1-2, with 8 bases aligning to TRBD1. V was pared by 4 bases and J by 7 bases, with 5 bases of the junction left unmatched. CDR1 and CDR2 from the germline V gene are LGHNA and YSLEER. The CDR3 length is 13 residues. The CDR3 sequence: CASSPWTGFGYTF. The DNA of the CDR3 is TGCGCCAGCAGCCCATGGACAGGGTTTGGCTACACCTTC.

The gene calls are TRBV5-4 and TRBJ1-4, with 9 positions matching TRBD1. CDR1 SGHNT and CDR2 YYREEE come from the germline V gene (reference sequence). V shed 4 bases and J 8 bases; nucleotides not matched to a gene: 6. The CDR3 runs to 14 residues. CDR3 nucleotides: TGTGCCAGCAGCGCTGGACAGGGGAGGGAAAAACTGTTTTTT. Its protein product is CASSAGQGREKLFF.

V and J are TRBV6-1 and TRBJ1-2; 9 nucleotides match TRBD1. The trim removed 3 bases at V and 3 bases at J, leaving 2 bases unmatched. Germline loops: CDR1 MNHNS, CDR2 SASEGT. The CDR3 has 14 residues. Written as DNA, the CDR3 is TGTGCCAGCAGTGAGACAGGGGGGGACTATGGCTACACCTTC. Protein sequence: CASSETGGDYGYTF.

The chain couples TRBV24-1 to TRBJ2-3, with 7 bases aligning to TRBD2. The CDR3 consists of 14 residues. With V trimmed by 4 bases and J by 5 bases, 5 bases remained unmatched. Germline CDR1 reads KGHDR; CDR2 reads SFDVKD. The CDR3 DNA follows: TGTGCCACCAGTGACACTGGGGGGGGAGATACGCAGTATTTT. Amino acid sequence: CATSDTGGGDTQYF.

The gene calls are TRBV29-1 and TRBJ1-1, with D tentatively TRBD1 (6 bases). Trimming pared 7 bases from V and 4 bases from J, leaving 13 bases between. The germline gives CDR1 SQVTM, CDR2 ANQGSEA. CDR3 length equals 12 residues. CDR3 region: CSAYGGPTEAFF. CDR3 sequence (DNA): TGCAGCGCGTATGGGGGCCCCACTGAAGCTTTCTTT.

This clone was picked up a small number of times. V gene TRBV6-2 or TRBV6-3 combines with J gene TRBJ1-1, with D uncertain. V was trimmed by 4 bases and J by 0 bases, leaving 9 bases between them. Germline V gives CDR1 MNHEY, CDR2 SVGEGT. CDR3 length equals 14 residues. The CDR3 protein is CASSSSGLNTEAFF. CDR3 in DNA: TGTGCCAGCAGTTCAAGCGGCCTGAACACTGAAGCTTTCTTT.

The chain combines TRBV15 with TRBJ1-5; D gene ambiguous. The CDR3 consists of 13 residues. The V end was cut by 5 bases, the J end by 1 base, with 6 bases between. Per the germline V gene, CDR1 is LNHNV and CDR2 is YYDKDF (reference sequence). CDR3 amino acids: CATSPKSNQPQHF. The CDR3 nucleotides read TGTGCCACCAGCCCTAAGAGCAATCAGCCCCAGCATTTT.

This clone was counted between two and nine times. V usage is TRBV5-1 and J usage is TRBJ2-4, with 12 bases lining up with TRBD1. CDR3 length: 15 amino acids. Germline V lookup: CDR1 SGHRS, CDR2 YFSETQ. V was pared by 0 bases and J by 8 bases, with 3 bases of the junction left unmatched. The CDR3 nucleotides are TGCGCCAGCAGCTTGGGCGGGACAGGGGGCCACATTCAGTACTTC. It specifies CASSLGGTGGHIQYF.

The CDR3 nucleotides read TGTGCCAGCAGCTTAGGGACAGGGTACACCGGGGAGCTGTTTTTT. This sequence encodes CASSLGTGYTGELFF. The chain uses TRBV11-2 and TRBJ2-2; 8 bases line up with TRBD1. Unmatched junction bases numbered 1, after V lost 1 base and J lost 3 bases. The CDR3 has 15 amino acids. The germline CDR1 and CDR2 sequences are SGHAT and FQNNGV.

The chain employs TRBV19 and TRBJ2-2, with D tentatively TRBD1 (5 bases). With 7 bases removed from V and 0 bases from J, the gap between germline ends came to 21 bases. The germline gives CDR1 LNHDA, CDR2 SQIVND (reference sequence). This CDR3 spans 18 amino acids. The CDR3 DNA sequence: TGTGCCAGTACCCCAGGGCAACTACTTTTAGCGAACACCGGGGAGCTGTTTTTT. Protein: CASTPGQLLLANTGELFF.

V usage is TRBV5-1 and J usage is TRBJ1-3, with 10 bases lining up with TRBD1. The V gene end was trimmed by 4 bases and the J gene end by 1 base; junction bases not matched to a gene: 5. The CDR3 consists of 16 residues. Germline CDR1 and CDR2: SGHRS and YFSETQ. The CDR3 DNA reads as TGCGCCAGCAGCCCGGGACAGGGGTTTTCTGGAAACACCATATATTTT. Amino acid sequence: CASSPGQGFSGNTIYF.

This rearrangement joins TRBV7-8 to TRBJ1-2, with 8 bases that match TRBD1. CDR3 length: 13 amino acids. Trimming cost V 6 bases and J 6 bases; bases outside gene matches: 6. Germline CDR1 is SGHVS and CDR2 is FQNEAQ. CDR3 residues: CASRGTGENGYTF. As DNA, the CDR3 is TGTGCCAGCAGAGGGACAGGCGAGAATGGCTACACCTTC.

The chain uses TRBV28 and TRBJ1-1; 8 bases match TRBD1. This CDR3 contains 15 residues. The V and J ends lost 6 bases and 0 bases, in that order; junction bases with no gene match: 6. Germline lookup yields CDR1 MDHEN and CDR2 SYDVKM. The CDR3 sequence is CASRQGGGMNTEAFF. Here the CDR3 DNA reads TGTGCCAGCAGACAGGGGGGGGGCATGAACACTGAAGCTTTCTTT.

This clone has a single count. The chain links TRBV15 to TRBJ1-1; tentative D call: TRBD1 (5 bases). Per germline, CDR1 LNHNV and CDR2 YYDKDF (reference sequence). CDR3 length: 15 amino acids. V lost 1 base and J lost 2, with 11 bases in between. CDR3 nucleotides: TGTGCCACCAGCAGAGGTCGGGGGATAAACACTGAAGCTTTCTTT. Amino acid sequence: CATSRGRGINTEAFF.

The chain combines TRBV19 with TRBJ1-1; 8 bases align to TRBD1. CDR3 length: 14 amino acids. The V and J ends lost 6 bases and 5 bases, in that order; junction bases with no gene match: 8. CDR1 is LNHDA and CDR2 is SQIVND in the germline V gene (reference sequence). The CDR3 region is CASRLTGVVTEAFF. CDR3 in DNA: TGTGCCAGTAGGCTGACAGGGGTCGTTACTGAAGCTTTCTTT. The full variable domain, with the rest looked up from reference TRBV19 and TRBJ1-1, is DGGITQSPKYLFRKEGQNVTLSCEQNLNHDAMYWYRQDPGQGLRLIYYSQIVNDFQKGDIAEGYSVSREKKESFPLTVTSAQKNPTAFYLCASRLTGVVTEAFFGQGTRLTVV.

V usage is TRBV5-4 and J usage is TRBJ2-2, with TRBD2 matching 10 bases. Trimming cost V 4 bases and J 2 bases; bases outside gene matches: 5. Germline V gene lookup returns CDR1 SGHNT and CDR2 YYREEE (reference sequence). There are 16 residues in the CDR3. The CDR3 is CASSKGLAANTGELFF. DNA for the CDR3: TGTGCCAGCAGCAAAGGACTAGCGGCTAACACCGGGGAGCTGTTTTTT.

The genes are TRBV28 and TRBJ1-5, with D possibly matching TRBD1 (5 bases). The CDR3 contains 14 residues. Deletions cut 3 bases from V and 2 bases from J, with 8 bases between. Germline CDR1 and CDR2: MDHEN and SYDVKM. CDR3 sequence reads: CASSLVGGNQPQHF. CDR3 coding DNA: TGTGCCAGCAGTTTGGTAGGGGGCAATCAGCCCCAGCATTTT.